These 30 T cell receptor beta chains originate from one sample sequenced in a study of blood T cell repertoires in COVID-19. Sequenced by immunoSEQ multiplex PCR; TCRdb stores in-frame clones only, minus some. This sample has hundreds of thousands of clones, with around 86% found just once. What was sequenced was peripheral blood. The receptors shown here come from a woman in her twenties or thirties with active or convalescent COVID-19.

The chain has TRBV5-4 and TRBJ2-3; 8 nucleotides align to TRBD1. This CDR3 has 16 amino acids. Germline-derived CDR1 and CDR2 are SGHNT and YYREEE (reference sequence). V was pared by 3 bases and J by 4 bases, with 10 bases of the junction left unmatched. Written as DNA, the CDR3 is TGTGCCAGCAGCTCTGTCCGGGACAGGTTAGCAGATACGCAGTATTTT. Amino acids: CASSSVRDRLADTQYF. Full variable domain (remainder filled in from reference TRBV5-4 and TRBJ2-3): ETGVTQSPTHLIKTRGQQVTLRCSSQSGHNTVSWYQQALGQGPQFIFQYYREEENGRGNFPPRFSGLQFPNYSSELNVNALELDDSALYLCASSSVRDRLADTQYFGPGTRLTVL.

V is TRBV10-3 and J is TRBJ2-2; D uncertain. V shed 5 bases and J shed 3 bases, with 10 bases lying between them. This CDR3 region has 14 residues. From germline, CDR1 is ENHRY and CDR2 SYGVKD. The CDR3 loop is CAISSSVDTGELFF. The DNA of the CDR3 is TGTGCCATCAGTTCTTCGGTTGACACCGGGGAGCTGTTTTTT.

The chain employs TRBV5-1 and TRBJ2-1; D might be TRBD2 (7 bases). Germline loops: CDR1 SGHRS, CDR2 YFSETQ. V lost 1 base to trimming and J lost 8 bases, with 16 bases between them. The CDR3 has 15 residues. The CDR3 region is CASSLRGANVDEQFF. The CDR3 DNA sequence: TGCGCCAGCAGCTTGCGGGGGGCGAACGTGGATGAGCAGTTCTTC.

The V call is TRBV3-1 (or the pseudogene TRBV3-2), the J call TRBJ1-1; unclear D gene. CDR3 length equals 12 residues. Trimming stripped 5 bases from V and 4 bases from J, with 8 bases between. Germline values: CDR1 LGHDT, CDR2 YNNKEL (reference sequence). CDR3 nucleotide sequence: TGTGCCAGCAGCGCGGCGTCCACTGAAGCTTTCTTT. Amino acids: CASSAASTEAFF.

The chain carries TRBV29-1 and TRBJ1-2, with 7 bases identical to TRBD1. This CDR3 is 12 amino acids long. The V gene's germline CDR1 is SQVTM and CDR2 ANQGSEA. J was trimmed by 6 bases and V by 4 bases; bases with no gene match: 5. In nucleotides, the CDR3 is TGCAGCGTTGTACAGGGGCTGGATGGCTACACCTTC. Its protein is CSVVQGLDGYTF.

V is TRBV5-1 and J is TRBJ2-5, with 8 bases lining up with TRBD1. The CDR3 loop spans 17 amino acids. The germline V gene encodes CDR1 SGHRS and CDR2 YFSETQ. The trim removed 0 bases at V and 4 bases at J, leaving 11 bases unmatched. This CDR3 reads CASSLEGSGGLGETQYF. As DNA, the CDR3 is TGCGCCAGCAGCTTGGAGGGGTCAGGGGGCCTCGGAGAGACCCAGTACTTC.

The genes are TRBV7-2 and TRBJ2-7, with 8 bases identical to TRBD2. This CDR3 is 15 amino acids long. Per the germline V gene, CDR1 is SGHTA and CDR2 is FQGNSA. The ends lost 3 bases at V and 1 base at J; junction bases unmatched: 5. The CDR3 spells CASSLTGGGSYEQYF. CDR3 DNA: TGTGCCAGCAGCTTGACGGGCGGGGGGTCCTACGAGCAGTACTTC.

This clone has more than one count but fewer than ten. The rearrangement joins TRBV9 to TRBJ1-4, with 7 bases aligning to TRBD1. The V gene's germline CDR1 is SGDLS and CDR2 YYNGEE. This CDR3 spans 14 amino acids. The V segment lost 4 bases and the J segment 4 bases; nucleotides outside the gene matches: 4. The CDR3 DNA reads TGTGCCAGCAGCCGAGGGGGCAGTAATGAAAAACTGTTTTTT. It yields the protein CASSRGGSNEKLFF.

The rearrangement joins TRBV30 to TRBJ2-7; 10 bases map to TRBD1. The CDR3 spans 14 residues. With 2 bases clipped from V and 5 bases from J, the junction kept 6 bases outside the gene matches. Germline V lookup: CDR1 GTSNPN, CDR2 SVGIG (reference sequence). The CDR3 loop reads CAWSSDRGRNEQYF. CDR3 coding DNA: TGTGCCTGGAGTTCCGACAGGGGGCGAAACGAGCAGTACTTC.

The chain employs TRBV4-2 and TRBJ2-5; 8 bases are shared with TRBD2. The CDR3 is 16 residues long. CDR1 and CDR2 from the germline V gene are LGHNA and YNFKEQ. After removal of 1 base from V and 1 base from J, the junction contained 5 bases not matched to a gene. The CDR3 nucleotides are TGTGCCAGCAGCCAAGGGCAACTAGCGGTCCAAGAGACCCAGTACTTC. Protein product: CASSQGQLAVQETQYF.

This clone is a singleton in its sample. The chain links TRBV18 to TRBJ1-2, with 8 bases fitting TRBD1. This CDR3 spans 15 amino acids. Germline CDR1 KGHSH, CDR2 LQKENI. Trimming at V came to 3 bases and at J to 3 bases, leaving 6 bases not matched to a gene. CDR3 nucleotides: TGTGCCAGCTCACCCGAGACAGGGGTGGACTATGGCTACACCTTC. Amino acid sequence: CASSPETGVDYGYTF.

The CDR3 is CASSPPGQREAFF. For the CDR3, the DNA is TGTGCCAGCTCACCACCGGGACAACGCGAAGCTTTCTTT. This chain connects TRBV18 to TRBJ1-1; D is perhaps TRBD1 (6 bases). V was shortened by 0 bases and J by 8 bases, with 10 bases between the two germline ends. CDR1 KGHSH and CDR2 LQKENI come from the germline V gene. This CDR3 comprises 13 residues.

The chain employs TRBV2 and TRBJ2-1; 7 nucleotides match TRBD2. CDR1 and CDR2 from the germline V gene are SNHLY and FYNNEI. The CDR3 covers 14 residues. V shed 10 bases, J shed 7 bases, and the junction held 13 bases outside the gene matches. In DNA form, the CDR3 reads TGTGCCAATCAAATAGGCCAGGGAGGGAATGAGCAGTTCTTC. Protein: CANQIGQGGNEQFF.

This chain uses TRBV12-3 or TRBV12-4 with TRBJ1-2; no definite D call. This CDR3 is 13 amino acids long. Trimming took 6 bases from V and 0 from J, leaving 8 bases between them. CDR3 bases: TGTGCCAGCAGGCGAACTTCTAACTATGGCTACACCTTC. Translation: CASRRTSNYGYTF.

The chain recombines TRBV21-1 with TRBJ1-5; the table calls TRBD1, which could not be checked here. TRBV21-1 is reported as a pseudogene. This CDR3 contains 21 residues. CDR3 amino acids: CASSKWGRARGTGYSNQPQHF. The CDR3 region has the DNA TGTGCCAGCAGCAAATGGGGTAGGGCCAGGGGGACGGGGTATAGCAATCAGCCCCAGCATTTT.

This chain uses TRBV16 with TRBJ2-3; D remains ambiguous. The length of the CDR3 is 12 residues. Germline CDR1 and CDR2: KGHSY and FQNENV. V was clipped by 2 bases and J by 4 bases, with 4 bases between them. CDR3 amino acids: CASSQRSDTQYF. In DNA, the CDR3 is TGTGCCAGCAGCCAACGTTCAGATACGCAGTATTTT. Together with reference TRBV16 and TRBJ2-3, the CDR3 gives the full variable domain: GEEVAQTPKHLVRGEGQKAKLYCAPIKGHSYVFWYQQVLKNEFKFLISFQNENVFDETGMPKERFSAKCLPNSPCSLEIQATKLEDSAVYFCASSQRSDTQYFGPGTRLTVL.

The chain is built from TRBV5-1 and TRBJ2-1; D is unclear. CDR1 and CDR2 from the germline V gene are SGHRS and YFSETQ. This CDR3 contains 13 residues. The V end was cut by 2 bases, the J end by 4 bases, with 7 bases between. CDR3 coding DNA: TGCGCCAGCAGCTTTGATGAGTACAATGAGCAGTTCTTC. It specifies CASSFDEYNEQFF.

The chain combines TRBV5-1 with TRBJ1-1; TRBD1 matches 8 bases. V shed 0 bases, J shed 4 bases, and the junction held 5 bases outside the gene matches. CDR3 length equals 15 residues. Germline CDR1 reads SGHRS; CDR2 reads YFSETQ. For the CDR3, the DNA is TGCGCCAGCAGCTTGGATTGGACAGGGAGCACTGAAGCTTTCTTT. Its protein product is CASSLDWTGSTEAFF.

CDR3 loop: CASSTLTSTSTDTQYF. The CDR3 DNA is TGTGCCAGTAGTACGTTAACCTCTACTAGCACAGATACGCAGTATTTT. The V gene is TRBV19, the J gene TRBJ2-3; no reliable D call. Deletions cut 4 bases from V and 0 bases from J, with 14 bases between. The germline gives CDR1 LNHDA, CDR2 SQIVND (reference sequence). The CDR3 sequence is 16 residues long.

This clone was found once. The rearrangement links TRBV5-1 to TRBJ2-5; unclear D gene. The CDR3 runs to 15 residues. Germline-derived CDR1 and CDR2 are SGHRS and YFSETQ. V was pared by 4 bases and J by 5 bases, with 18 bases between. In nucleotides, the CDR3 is TGCGCCAGCAGCCCGTTTTTAGGAGTGGGTGAGACCCAGTACTTC. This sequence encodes CASSPFLGVGETQYF.

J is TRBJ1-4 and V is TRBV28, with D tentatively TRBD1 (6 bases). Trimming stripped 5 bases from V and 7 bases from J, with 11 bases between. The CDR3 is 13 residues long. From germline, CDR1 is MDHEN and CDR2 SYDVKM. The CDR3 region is CASSSRGSEKLFF. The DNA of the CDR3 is TGTGCCAGCAGTAGTAGGGGGAGTGAAAAACTGTTTTTT. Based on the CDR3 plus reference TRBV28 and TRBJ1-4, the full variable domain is DVKVTQSSRYLVKRTGEKVFLECVQDMDHENMFWYRQDPGLGLRLIYFSYDVKMKEKGDIPEGYSVSREKKERFSLILESASTNQTSMYLCASSSRGSEKLFFGSGTQLSVL.

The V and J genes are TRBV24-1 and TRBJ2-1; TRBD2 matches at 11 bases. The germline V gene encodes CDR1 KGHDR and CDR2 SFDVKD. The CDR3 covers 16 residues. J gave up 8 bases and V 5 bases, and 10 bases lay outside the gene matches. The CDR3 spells CATSGTSGRIIDEQFF. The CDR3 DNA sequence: TGTGCCACCAGTGGAACTAGCGGGAGAATAATCGATGAGCAGTTCTTC.

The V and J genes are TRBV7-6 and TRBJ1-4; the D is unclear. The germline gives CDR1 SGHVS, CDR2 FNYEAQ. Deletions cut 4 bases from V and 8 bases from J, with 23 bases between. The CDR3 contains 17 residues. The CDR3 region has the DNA TGTGCCAGCAGCTCCTTGAGCGTAACGACGTCTTGGGAAAAACTGTTTTTT. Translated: CASSSLSVTTSWEKLFF. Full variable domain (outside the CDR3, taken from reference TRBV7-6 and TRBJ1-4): GAGVSQSPRYKVTKRGQDVALRCDPISGHVSLYWYRQALGQGPEFLTYFNYEAQQDKSGLPNDRFSAERPEGSISTLTIQRTEQRDSAMYRCASSSLSVTTSWEKLFFGSGTQLSVL.

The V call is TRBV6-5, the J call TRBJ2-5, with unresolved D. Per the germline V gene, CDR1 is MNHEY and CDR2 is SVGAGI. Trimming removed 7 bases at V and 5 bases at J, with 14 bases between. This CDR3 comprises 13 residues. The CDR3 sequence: CASTKPPLETQYF. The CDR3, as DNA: TGTGCCAGCACCAAACCGCCACTGGAGACCCAGTACTTC.

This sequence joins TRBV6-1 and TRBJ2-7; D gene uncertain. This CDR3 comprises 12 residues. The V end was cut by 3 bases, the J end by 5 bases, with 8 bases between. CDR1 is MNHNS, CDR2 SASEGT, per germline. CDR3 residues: CASSDRYDEQYF. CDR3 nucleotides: TGTGCCAGCAGTGACCGGTACGACGAGCAGTACTTC.

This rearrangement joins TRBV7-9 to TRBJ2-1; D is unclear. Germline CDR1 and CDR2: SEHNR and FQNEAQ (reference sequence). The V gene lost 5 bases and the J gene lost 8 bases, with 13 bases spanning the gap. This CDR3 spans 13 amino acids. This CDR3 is CASSPRLVDEQFF. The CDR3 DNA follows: TGTGCCAGCAGCCCCAGATTGGTCGATGAGCAGTTCTTC. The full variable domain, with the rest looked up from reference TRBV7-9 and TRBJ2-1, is DTGVSQNPRHKITKRGQNVTFRCDPISEHNRLYWYRQTLGQGPEFLTYFQNEAQLEKSRLLSDRFSAERPKGSFSTLEIQRTEQGDSAMYLCASSPRLVDEQFFGPGTRLTVL.

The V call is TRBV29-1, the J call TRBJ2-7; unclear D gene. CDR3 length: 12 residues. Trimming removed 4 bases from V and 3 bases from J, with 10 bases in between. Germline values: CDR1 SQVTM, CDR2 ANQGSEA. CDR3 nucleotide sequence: TGCAGCGTTGGAGAGGAGTACTACGAGCAGTACTTC. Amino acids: CSVGEEYYEQYF.

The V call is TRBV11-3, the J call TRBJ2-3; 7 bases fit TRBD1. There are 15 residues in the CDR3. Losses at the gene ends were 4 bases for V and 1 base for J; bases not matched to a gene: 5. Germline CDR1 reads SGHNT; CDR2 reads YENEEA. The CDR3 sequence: CASSWGGQGTDTQYF. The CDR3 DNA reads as TGTGCCAGCAGCTGGGGTGGACAGGGCACAGATACGCAGTATTTT.

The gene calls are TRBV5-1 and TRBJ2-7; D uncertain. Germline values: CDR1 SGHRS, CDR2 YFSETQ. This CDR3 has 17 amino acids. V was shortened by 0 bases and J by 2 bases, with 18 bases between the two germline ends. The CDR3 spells CASSLAPVTFETYEQYF. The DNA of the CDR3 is TGCGCCAGCAGCTTGGCCCCCGTGACTTTTGAAACCTACGAGCAGTACTTC. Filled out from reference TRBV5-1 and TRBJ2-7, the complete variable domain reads KAGVTQTPRYLIKTRGQQVTLSCSPISGHRSVSWYQQTPGQGLQFLFEYFSETQRNKGNFPGRFSGRQFSNSRSEMNVSTLELGDSALYLCASSLAPVTFETYEQYFGPGTRLTVT.

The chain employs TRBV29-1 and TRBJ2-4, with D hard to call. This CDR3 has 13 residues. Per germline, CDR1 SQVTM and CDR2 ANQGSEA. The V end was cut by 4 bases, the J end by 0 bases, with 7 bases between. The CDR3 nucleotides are TGCAGCGTTGTCGGGTTAGCCAAAAACATTCAGTACTTC. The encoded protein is CSVVGLAKNIQYF.